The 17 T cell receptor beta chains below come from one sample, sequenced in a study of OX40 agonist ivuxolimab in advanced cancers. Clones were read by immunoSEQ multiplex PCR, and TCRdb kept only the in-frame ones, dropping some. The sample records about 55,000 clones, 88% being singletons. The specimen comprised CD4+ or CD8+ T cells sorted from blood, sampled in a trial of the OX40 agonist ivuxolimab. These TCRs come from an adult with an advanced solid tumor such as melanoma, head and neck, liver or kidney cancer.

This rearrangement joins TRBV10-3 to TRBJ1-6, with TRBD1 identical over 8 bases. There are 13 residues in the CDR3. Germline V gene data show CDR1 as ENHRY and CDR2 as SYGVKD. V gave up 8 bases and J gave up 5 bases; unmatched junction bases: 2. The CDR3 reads CAIGTGDNSPLHF. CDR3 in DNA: TGTGCCATCGGGACAGGAGATAATTCACCCCTCCACTTT.

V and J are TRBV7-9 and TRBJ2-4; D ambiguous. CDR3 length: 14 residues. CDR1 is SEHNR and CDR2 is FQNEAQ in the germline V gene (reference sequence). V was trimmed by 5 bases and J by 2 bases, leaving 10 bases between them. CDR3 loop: CASSLAMTKNIQYF. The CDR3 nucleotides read TGTGCCAGCAGCCTCGCCATGACCAAAAACATTCAGTACTTC.

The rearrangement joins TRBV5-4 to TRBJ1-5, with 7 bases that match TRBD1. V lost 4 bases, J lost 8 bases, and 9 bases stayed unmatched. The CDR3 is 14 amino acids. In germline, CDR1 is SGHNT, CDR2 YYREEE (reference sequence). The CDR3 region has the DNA TGTGCCAGCAGCAAAGGGGGCGGGGGGGAGCCCCAGCATTTT. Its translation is CASSKGGGGEPQHF.

CDR3 bases: TGCGCCAGCAGCCAAGATCCGGGACAGGGGTCAAACATTCAGTACTTC. It translates to CASSQDPGQGSNIQYF. The chain couples TRBV4-1 to TRBJ2-4; 10 bases are a match to TRBD1. The CDR3 has 16 residues. Germline V CDR1 and CDR2: MGHRA, YSYEKL. The junction had 5 bases not matched to a gene; V was cut back by 0 bases and J by 6 bases.

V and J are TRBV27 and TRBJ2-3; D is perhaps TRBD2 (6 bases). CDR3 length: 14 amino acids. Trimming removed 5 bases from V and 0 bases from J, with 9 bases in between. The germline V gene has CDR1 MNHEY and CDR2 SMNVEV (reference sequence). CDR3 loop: CASSIGTSTDTQYF. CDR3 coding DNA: TGTGCCAGCAGTATTGGGACTAGCACAGATACGCAGTATTTT.

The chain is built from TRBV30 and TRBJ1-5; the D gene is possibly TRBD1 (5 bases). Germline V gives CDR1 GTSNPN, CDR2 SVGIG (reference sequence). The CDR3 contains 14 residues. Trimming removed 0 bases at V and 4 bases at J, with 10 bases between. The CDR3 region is CAWSVAGWNQPQHF. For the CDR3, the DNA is TGTGCCTGGAGTGTAGCAGGGTGGAATCAGCCCCAGCATTTT.

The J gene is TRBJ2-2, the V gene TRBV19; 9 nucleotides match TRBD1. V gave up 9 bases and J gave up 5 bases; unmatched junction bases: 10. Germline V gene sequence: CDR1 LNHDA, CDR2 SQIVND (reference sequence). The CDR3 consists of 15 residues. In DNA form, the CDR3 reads TGTGCCAGCGACAAGGGACAGGGTTTTACCGGGGAGCTGTTTTTT. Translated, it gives CASDKGQGFTGELFF. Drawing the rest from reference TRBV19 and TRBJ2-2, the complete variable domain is DGGITQSPKYLFRKEGQNVTLSCEQNLNHDAMYWYRQDPGQGLRLIYYSQIVNDFQKGDIAEGYSVSREKKESFPLTVTSAQKNPTAFYLCASDKGQGFTGELFFGEGSRLTVL.

The CDR3 spells CASSPPGTSDRNEQFF. The CDR3 coding sequence is TGTGCCAGCTCACCACCGGGGACTAGCGATCGTAATGAGCAGTTCTTC. V usage is TRBV18 and J usage is TRBJ2-1, with 10 bases identical to TRBD2. This CDR3 is built from 16 residues. V lost 0 bases, J lost 7 bases, and 6 bases stayed unmatched. From germline, CDR1 is KGHSH and CDR2 LQKENI.

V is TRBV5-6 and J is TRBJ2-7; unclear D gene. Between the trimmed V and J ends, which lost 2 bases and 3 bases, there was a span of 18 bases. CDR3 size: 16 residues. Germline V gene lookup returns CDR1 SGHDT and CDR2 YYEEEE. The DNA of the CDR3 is TGTGCCAGCAGCTTTTGGTCAGCCGTTGGGGTCTACGAGCAGTACTTC. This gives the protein CASSFWSAVGVYEQYF.

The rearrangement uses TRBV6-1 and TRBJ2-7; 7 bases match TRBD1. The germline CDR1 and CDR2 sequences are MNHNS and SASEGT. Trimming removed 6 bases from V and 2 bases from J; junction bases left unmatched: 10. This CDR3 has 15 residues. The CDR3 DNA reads TGTGCCAGCAGGATACCGGACAGGCCCCCCTACGAGCAGTACTTC. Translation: CASRIPDRPPYEQYF.

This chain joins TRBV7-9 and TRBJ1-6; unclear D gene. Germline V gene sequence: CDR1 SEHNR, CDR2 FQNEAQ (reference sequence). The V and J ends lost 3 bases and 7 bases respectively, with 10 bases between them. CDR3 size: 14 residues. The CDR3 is CASSLGSWNSPLHF. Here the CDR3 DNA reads TGTGCCAGCAGCTTGGGGTCGTGGAATTCACCCCTCCACTTT.

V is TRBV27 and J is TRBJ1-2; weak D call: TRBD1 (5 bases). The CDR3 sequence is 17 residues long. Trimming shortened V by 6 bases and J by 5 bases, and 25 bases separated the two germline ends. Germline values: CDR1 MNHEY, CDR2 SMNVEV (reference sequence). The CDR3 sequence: CASRPGASSPGQYGYTF. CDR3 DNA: TGTGCCAGCAGACCTGGGGCCTCATCCCCCGGTCAATATGGCTACACCTTC.

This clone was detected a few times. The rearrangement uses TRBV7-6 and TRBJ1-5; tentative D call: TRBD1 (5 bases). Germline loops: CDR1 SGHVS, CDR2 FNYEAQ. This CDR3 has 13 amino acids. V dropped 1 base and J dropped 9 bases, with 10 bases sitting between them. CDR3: CASSLERDGPQHF. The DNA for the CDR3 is TGTGCCAGCAGCTTAGAACGGGACGGGCCCCAGCATTTT.

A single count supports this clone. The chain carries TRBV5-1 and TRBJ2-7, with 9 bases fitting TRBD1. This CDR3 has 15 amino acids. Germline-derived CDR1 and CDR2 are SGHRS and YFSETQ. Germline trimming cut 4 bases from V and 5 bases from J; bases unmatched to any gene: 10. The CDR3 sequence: CASSSLQGAGDEQYF. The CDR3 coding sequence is TGCGCCAGCAGCAGCCTACAGGGGGCCGGAGACGAGCAGTACTTC.

The DNA for the CDR3 is TGTGCCAGTAGCACCTCCGGGACAGGGCGTGAAAAACTGTTTTTT. This sequence encodes CASSTSGTGREKLFF. The chain couples TRBV19 to TRBJ1-4; the match to TRBD1 covers 9 bases. CDR3 length: 15 residues. J was trimmed by 7 bases and V by 6 bases; bases with no gene match: 9. Germline V gene sequence: CDR1 LNHDA, CDR2 SQIVND (reference sequence).

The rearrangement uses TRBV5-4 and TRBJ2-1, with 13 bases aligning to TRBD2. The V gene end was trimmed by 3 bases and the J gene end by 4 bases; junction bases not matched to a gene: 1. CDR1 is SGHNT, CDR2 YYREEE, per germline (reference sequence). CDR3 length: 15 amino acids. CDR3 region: CASSSGLAGYNEQFF. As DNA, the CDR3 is TGTGCCAGCAGCTCGGGACTAGCGGGATACAATGAGCAGTTCTTC.

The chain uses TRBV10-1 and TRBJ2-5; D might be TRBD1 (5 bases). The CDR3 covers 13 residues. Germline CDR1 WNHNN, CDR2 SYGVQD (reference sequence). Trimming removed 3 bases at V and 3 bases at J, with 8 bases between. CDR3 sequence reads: CASSEGREETQYF. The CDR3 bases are TGCGCCAGCAGTGAAGGCAGGGAAGAGACCCAGTACTTC.